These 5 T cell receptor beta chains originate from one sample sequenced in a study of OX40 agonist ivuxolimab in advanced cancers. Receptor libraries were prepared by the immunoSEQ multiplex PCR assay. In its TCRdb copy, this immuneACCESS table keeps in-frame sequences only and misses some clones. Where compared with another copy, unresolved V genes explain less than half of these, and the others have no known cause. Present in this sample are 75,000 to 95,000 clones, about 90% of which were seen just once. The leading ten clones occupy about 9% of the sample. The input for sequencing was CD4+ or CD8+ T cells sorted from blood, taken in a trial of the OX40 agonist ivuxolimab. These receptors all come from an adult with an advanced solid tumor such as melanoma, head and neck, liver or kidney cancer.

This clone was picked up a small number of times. Here the CDR3 reads CASSLEQISSYNEQFF. The CDR3, as DNA: TGTGCCAGCAGCTTGGAACAGATAAGTTCCTACAATGAGCAGTTCTTC. The V and J genes are TRBV5-4 and TRBJ2-1, with no clear D. This CDR3 has 16 amino acids. The V end was cut by 0 bases, the J end by 1 base, with 11 bases between. The V gene's germline CDR1 is SGHNT and CDR2 YYREEE (reference sequence).

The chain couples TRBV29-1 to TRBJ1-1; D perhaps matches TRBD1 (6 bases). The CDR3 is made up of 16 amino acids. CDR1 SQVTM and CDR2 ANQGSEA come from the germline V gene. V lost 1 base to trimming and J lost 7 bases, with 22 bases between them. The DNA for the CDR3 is TGCAGCGTTGAAGGGGCTGAAGCTGACAGGCAAGTTGAAGCTTTCTTT. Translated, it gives CSVEGAEADRQVEAFF.

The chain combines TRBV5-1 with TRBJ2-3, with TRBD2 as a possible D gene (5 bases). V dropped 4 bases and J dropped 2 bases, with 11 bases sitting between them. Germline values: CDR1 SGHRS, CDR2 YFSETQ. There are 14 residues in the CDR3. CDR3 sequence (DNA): TGCGCCAGCAGCCCTGGACTTACCACAGATACGCAGTATTTT. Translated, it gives CASSPGLTTDTQYF.

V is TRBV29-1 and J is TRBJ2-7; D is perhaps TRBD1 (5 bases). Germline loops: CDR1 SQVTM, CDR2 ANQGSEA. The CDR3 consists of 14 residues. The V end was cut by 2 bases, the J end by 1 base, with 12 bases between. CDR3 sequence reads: CSVESQGDSYEQYF. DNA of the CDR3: TGCAGCGTTGAAAGCCAGGGCGATTCCTACGAGCAGTACTTC.

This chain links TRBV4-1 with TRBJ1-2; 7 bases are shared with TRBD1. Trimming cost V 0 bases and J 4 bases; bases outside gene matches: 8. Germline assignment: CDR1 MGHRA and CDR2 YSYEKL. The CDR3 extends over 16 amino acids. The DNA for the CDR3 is TGCGCCAGCAGCCAAGAAAGAATAGGGGGCGCCTATGGCTACACCTTC. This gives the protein CASSQERIGGAYGYTF.